The clone carrying this TCR beta chain was detected ten times or more. Its matching antigen is unknown. These data are taken from a study of T cells in Graves' hyperthyroidism and ophthalmopathy. Study results and limitations: Most expanded thyroid clonotypes above 0.001 also appeared in blood.

Clinical symptoms, serum thyroxine, TRAb, thyroid ultrasound and orbital computed tomography established diagnosis. TCR beta CDR3 sequences were amplified from RNA transcripts. The HTBI primer set served for first-round RT-PCR of the TCR CDR3. TCRdb redid the calling of the multiplex PCR reads with MiXCR, one entry per CDR3 protein. In the table there are fewer than 110,000 distinct CDR3 sequences, about a sixth of which are singletons. Germline V lookup: CDR1 MGHRA, CDR2 YSYEKL. The CDR3 sequence is 15 residues long. Trimming removed 1 base at V and 4 bases at J, with 13 bases between. Sequencing was done on a sample of blood. This chain connects TRBV4-1 to TRBJ1-2; D unclear. The TCR sequence derives from a woman between 45 and 60 years old with Graves' hyperthyroidism. CDR3: CASSQVFSTTYGYTF. The CDR3 region has the DNA TGCGCCAGCAGCCAAGTTTTTTCGACGACCTATGGCTACACCTTC.